This T cell receptor (beta chain) was documented in a study of post-analysis software for immune sequencing data. Study-level points and caveats: Relative to controls, patients had a few TRBV segments at higher frequency, with TRBV5-6, TRBV5-1 and TRBV20-1 among these.

Presence of unique molecular identifiers characterized the TCR beta cDNA libraries. TCRdb reanalysed the PCR reads using MiXCR and keeps one entry per CDR3 protein. The sample has approximately 440,000 distinct CDR3 sequences; 40% to 55% are singletons. Comments on this clonotype: The target antigen is unknown.

Germline V gene data show CDR1 as SGHTA and CDR2 as FQGNSA. This CDR3 is built from 16 residues. Sequencing was done on a sample of blood. The J gene is TRBJ2-7, the V gene TRBV7-2; TRBD2 agrees at 14 bases. The end of the DNA aligns better with TRBJ2-5, so the J call may be wrong. The TCR comes from a girl aged 10-17 years with multiple sclerosis. The DNA for the CDR3 is TGTGCCAGCAGCATGGGACTAGCGGGGGCTCAGGAGACCCAGTACTTC. It translates to CASSMGLAGAQETQYF.